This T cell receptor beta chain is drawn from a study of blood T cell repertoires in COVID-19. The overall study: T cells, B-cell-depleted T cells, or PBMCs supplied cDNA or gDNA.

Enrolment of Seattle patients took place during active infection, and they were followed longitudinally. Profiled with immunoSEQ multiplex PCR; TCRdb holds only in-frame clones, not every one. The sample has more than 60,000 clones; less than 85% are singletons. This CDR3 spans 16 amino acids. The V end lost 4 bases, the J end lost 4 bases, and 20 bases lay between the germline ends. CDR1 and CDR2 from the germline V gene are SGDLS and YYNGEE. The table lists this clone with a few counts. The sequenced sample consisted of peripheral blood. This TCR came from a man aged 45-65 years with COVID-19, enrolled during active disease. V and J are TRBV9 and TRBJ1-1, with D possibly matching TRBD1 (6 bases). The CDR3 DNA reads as TGTGCCAGCAGCCACAAGAGGGGGGGGCTCGGCACTGAAGCTTTCTTT. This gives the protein CASSHKRGGLGTEAFF.